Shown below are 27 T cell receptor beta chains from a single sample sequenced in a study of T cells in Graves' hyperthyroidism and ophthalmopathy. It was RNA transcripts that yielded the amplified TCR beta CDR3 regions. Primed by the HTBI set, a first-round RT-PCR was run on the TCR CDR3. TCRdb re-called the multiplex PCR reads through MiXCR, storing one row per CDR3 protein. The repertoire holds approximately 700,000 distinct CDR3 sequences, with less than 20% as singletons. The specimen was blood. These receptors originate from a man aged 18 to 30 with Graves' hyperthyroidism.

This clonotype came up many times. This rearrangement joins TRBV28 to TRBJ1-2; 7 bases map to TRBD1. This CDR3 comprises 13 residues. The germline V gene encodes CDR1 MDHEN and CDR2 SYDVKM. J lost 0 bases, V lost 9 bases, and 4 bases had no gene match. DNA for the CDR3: TGTGCCAGTCGACAGGGATCTAACTATGGCTACACCTTC. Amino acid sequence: CASRQGSNYGYTF.

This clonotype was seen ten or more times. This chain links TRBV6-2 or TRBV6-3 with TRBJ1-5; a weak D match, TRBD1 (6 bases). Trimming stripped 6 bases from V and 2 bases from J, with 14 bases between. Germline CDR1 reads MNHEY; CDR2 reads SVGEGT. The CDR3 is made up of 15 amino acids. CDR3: CASSKQGWGNQPQHF. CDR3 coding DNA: TGTGCCAGCAGCAAACAGGGATGGGGCAATCAGCCCCAGCATTTT.

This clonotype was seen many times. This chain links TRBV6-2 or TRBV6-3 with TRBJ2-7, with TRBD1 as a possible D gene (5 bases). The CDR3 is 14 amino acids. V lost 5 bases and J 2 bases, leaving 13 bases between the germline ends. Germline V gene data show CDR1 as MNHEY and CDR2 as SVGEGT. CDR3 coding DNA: TGTGCCAGCAGTATATGGCAGGGTCCCTACGAGCAGTACTTC. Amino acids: CASSIWQGPYEQYF.

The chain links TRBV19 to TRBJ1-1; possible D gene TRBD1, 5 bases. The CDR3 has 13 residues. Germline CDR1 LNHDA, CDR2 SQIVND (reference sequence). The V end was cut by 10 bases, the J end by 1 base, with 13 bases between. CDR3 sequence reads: CATGGGWNTEAFF. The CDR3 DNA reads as TGTGCCACCGGTGGGGGGTGGAACACTGAAGCTTTCTTT.

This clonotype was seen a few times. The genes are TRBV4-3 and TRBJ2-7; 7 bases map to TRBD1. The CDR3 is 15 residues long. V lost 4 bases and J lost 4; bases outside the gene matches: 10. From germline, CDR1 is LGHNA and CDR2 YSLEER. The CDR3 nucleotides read TGCGCCAGCAGCCCCACACAGGGGCCCTTTTACGAGCAGTACTTC. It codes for CASSPTQGPFYEQYF.

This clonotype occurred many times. The DNA of the CDR3 is TGTGCCAGCACCTCTAGCGGGTCCTACGAGCAGTACTTC. This translates into CASTSSGSYEQYF. The chain carries TRBV6-2 or TRBV6-3 and TRBJ2-7; 8 bases are shared with TRBD2. The CDR3 runs 13 residues. Per germline, CDR1 MNHEY and CDR2 SVGEGT. Trimming removed 7 bases from V and 1 base from J; junction bases left unmatched: 3.

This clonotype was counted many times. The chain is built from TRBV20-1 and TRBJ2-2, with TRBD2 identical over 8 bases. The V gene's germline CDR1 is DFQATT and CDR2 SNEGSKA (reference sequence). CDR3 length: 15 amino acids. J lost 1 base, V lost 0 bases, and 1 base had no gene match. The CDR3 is CSAREAGENTGELFF. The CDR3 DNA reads TGCAGTGCTAGAGAAGCGGGAGAGAACACCGGGGAGCTGTTTTTT.

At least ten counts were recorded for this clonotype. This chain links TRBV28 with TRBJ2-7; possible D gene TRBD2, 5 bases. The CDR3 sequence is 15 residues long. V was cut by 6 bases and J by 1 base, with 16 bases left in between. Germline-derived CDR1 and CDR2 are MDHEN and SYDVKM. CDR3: CASSLPPGRSYEQYF. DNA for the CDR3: TGTGCCAGCAGCCTTCCCCCGGGGAGATCCTACGAGCAGTACTTC.

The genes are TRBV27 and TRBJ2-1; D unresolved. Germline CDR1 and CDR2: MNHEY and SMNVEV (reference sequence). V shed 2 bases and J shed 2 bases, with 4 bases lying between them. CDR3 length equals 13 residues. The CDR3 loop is CASSLATYNEQFF. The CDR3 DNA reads TGTGCCAGCAGTTTAGCAACCTACAATGAGCAGTTCTTC.

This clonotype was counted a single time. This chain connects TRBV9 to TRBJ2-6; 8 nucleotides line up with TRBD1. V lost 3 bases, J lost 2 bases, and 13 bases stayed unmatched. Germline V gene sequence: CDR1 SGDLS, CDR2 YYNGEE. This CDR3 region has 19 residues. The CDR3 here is CASSATKRQGAAGANVLTF. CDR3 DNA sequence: TGTGCCAGCAGCGCCACAAAGAGGCAGGGGGCTGCTGGGGCCAACGTCCTGACTTTC.

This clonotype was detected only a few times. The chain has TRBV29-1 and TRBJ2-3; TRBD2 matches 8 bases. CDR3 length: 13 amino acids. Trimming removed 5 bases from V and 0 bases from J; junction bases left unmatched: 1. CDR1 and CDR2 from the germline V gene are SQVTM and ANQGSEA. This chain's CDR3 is CSVSSGSTDTQYF. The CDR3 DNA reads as TGCAGCGTTTCTAGCGGGAGCACAGATACGCAGTATTTT.

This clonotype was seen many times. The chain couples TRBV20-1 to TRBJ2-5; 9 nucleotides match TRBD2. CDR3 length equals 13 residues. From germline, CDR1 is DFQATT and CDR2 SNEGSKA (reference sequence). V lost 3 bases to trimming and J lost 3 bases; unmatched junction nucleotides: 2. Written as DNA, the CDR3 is TGCAGTGCTAGGACTAGCGGTAAAGAGACCCAGTACTTC. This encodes CSARTSGKETQYF.

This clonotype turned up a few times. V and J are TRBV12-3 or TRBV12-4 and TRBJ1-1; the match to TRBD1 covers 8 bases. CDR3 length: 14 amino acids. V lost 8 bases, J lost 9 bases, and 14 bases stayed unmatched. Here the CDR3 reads CASSHRGTGDKAFF. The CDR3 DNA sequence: TGTGCCAGCTCACATCGGGGGACAGGCGATAAAGCTTTCTTT.

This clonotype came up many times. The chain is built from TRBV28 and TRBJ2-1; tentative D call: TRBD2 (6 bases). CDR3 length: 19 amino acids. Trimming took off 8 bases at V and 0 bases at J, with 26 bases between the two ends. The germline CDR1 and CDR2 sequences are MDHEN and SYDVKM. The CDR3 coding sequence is TGTGCCAGCGGCGGGCTTAGCGGAGAGGTCAGGAGCTCCTACAATGAGCAGTTCTTC. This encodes CASGGLSGEVRSSYNEQFF. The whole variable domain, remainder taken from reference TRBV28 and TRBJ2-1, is DVKVTQSSRYLVKRTGEKVFLECVQDMDHENMFWYRQDPGLGLRLIYFSYDVKMKEKGDIPEGYSVSREKKERFSLILESASTNQTSMYLCASGGLSGEVRSSYNEQFFGPGTRLTVL.

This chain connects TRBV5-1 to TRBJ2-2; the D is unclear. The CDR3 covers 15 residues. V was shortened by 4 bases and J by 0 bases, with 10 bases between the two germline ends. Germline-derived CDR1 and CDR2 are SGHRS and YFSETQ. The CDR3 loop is CASSKGSANTGELFF. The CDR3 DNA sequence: TGCGCCAGCAGCAAGGGATCTGCGAACACCGGGGAGCTGTTTTTT.

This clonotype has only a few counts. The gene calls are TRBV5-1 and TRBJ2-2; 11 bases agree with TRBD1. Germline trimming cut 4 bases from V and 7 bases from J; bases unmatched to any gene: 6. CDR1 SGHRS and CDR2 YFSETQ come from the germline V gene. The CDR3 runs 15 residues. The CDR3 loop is CASSPGQGAGGELFF. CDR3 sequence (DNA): TGCGCCAGCAGCCCTGGACAGGGGGCAGGCGGGGAGCTGTTTTTT.

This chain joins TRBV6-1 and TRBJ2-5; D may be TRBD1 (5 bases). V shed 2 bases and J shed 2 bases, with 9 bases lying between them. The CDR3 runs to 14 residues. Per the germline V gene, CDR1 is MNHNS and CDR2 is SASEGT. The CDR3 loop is CASSEWGQQETQYF. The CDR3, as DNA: TGTGCCAGCAGTGAATGGGGCCAACAAGAGACCCAGTACTTC.

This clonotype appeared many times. CDR3 protein: CASSLTGAVQETQYF. For the CDR3, the DNA is TGTGCCAGCAGTTTGACGGGAGCGGTCCAAGAGACCCAGTACTTC. The chain employs TRBV6-1 and TRBJ2-5; D is possibly TRBD2 (6 bases). Per germline, CDR1 MNHNS and CDR2 SASEGT. Trimming pared 5 bases from V and 1 base from J, leaving 14 bases between. The CDR3 covers 15 residues.

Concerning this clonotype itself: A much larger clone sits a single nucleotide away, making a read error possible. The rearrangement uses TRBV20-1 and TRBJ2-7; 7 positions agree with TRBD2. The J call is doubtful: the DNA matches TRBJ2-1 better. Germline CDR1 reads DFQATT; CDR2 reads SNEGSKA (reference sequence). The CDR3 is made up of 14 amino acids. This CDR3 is CSARDPTSSYEQFF. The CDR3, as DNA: TGCAGTGCTAGAGATCCGACTAGCTCCTACGAGCAGTTCTTC.

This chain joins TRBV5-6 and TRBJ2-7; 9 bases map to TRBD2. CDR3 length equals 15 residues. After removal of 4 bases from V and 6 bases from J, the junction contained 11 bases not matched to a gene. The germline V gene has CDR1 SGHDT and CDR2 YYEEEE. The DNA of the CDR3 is TGTGCCAGCAGCCCGGAGGGCGGGAGGGCCCTCGAGCAGTACTTC. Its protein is CASSPEGGRALEQYF.

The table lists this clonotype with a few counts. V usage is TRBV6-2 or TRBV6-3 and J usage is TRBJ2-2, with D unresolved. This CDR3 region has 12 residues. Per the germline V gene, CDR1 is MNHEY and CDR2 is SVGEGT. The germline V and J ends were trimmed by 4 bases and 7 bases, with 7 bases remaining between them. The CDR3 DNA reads TGTGCCAGCAGTTTAGCCGGCGGGGAGCTGTTTTTT. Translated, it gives CASSLAGGELFF.

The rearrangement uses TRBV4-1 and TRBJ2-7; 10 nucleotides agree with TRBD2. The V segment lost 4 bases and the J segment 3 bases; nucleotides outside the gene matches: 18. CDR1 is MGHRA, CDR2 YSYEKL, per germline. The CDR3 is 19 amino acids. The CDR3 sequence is CASSPSVGVAGGTYYEQYF. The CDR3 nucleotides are TGCGCCAGCAGCCCTTCCGTGGGGGTAGCGGGAGGTACCTACTACGAGCAGTACTTC.

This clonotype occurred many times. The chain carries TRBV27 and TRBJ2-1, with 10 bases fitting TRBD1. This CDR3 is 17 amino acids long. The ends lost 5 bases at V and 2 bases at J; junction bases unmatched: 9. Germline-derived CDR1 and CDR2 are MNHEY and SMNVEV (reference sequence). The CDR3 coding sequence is TGTGCCAGCAGTAGTCCGGGACAGGGGCCGACCTACAATGAGCAGTTCTTC. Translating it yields CASSSPGQGPTYNEQFF.

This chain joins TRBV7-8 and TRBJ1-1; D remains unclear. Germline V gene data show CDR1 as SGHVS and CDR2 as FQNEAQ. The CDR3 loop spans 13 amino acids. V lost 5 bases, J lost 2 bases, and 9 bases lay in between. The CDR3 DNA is TGTGCCAGCAGCGCCCCCTTTAACACTGAAGCTTTCTTT. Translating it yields CASSAPFNTEAFF. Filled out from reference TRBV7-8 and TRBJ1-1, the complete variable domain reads GAGVSQSPRYKVAKRGQDVALRCDPISGHVSLFWYQQALGQGPEFLTYFQNEAQLDKSGLPSDRFFAERPEGSVSTLKIQRTQQEDSAVYLCASSAPFNTEAFFGQGTRLTVV.

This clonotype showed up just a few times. CDR3 amino acids: CSARLAENTGELFF. The CDR3 DNA reads TGCAGCGCAAGACTAGCGGAGAACACCGGGGAGCTGTTTTTT. The chain is built from TRBV29-1 and TRBJ2-2, with TRBD2 identical over 9 bases. Germline CDR1 is SQVTM and CDR2 is ANQGSEA. The CDR3 is 14 amino acids. The junction had 4 bases not matched to a gene; V was cut back by 7 bases and J by 1 base.

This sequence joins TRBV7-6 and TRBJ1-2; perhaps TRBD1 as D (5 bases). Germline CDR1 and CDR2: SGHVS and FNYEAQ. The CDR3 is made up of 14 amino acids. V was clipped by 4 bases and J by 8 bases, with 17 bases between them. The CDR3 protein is CASSSPRDGGGYTF. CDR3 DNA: TGTGCCAGCAGCTCACCCCGGGACGGTGGAGGCTACACCTTC.

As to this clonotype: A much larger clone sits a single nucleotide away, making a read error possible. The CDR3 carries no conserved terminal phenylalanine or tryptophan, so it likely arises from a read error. The DNA of the CDR3 is TGTGCCAGCAGTTCCCGAGGCGGGACCACTGAAGCTTTCCTT. This gives the protein CASSSRGGTTEAFL. V usage is TRBV28 and J usage is TRBJ1-1, with a weak D call TRBD1 (5 bases). The length of the CDR3 is 14 residues. With 4 bases removed from V and 4 bases from J, the gap between germline ends came to 13 bases. Looked up from germline, CDR1 is MDHEN and CDR2 is SYDVKM.